One T cell receptor beta chain is described in this entry. The antigen is unknown. The CDR3 has 15 amino acids. V was clipped by 2 bases and J by 0 bases, with 9 bases between them. Germline values: CDR1 SEHNR, CDR2 FQNEAQ (reference sequence). This sample is drawn from a study of T cells after yellow fever vaccination. Study as a whole: Fractions of limited cellularity were prepared by means of SMART-Seq v4 Ultra Low Input.

Notes on the study in general: Repertoires obtained by FACS sorting could include abundant clonotypes that entered as contaminants from the bulk population. Only a minor proportion of clonotypes was detected across both CD4 and CD8 compartments. Reappearing after the booster were most of the clones from primary vaccination (96% CD4, approximately 88% CD8).

TCRdb re-analysed the 5' RACE reads in MiXCR, keeping a single row per CDR3 protein. The table shows roughly 170,000 distinct CDR3 sequences, with 5.5% to 8% occurring only once. The material sequenced was CD4+ T cells sorted from PBMCs, taken on the day of the first yellow fever vaccination. The sequence derives from a young man who received the YFV17D yellow fever vaccine. The V gene is TRBV7-9, the J gene TRBJ2-3; no clear D gene. Written as DNA, the CDR3 is TGTGCCAGCAGCTTAAGACGGATGAGCACAGATACGCAGTATTTT. Encoded protein: CASSLRRMSTDTQYF.